This TCR beta chain stems from a study of cytomegalovirus exposure and HLA in healthy donors. Germline CDR1 is SEHNR and CDR2 is FQNEAQ (reference sequence). The CDR3 is made up of 14 amino acids. Primers: 60 Vbeta forward and 13 Jbeta reverse. Produced via immunoSEQ multiplex PCR; TCRdb's table is partial and in-frame only. The sample has around 120,000 clones, 70% to 80% seen once. A note on this clone: At one boundary the junction diverges from the germline segment, which might be a read error.

The sequenced sample consisted of PBMCs. This sequence was found in a woman in her 40s in good health and CMV-seropositive. The chain combines TRBV7-9 with TRBJ1-1; a possible D gene is TRBD1 (5 bases). CDR3 region: CASSLGARSAEAFF. The CDR3 nucleotides are TGTGCCAGCAGTTTAGGGGCTCGGTCGGCTGAAGCTTTCTTT.